A single T cell receptor beta chain is shown here with its context. Sequence at one end of the junction differs from germline and may be a read error. This sample was taken from a study of blood T cell repertoires in COVID-19. Study at large: Samples came from the United States, Italy and Spain, spanning acute and convalescent COVID-19.

CDR3 length: 15 amino acids. Germline V CDR1 and CDR2: WNHNN, SYGVQD (reference sequence). Only in-frame clones appear in the TCRdb table, and some are missing; sequencing was by immunoSEQ multiplex PCR. The sample records about 150,000 clones, approximately 87% being singletons. The chain recombines TRBV10-1 with TRBJ2-5; maybe TRBD1 (6 bases). The sequence derives from a man older than 75 with acute or convalescent COVID-19. The specimen sequenced was peripheral blood. The CDR3 sequence is CANSLTRGAQETQYF. The CDR3 coding sequence is TGCGCCAACAGTCTTACCAGGGGAGCCCAAGAGACCCAGTACTTC.